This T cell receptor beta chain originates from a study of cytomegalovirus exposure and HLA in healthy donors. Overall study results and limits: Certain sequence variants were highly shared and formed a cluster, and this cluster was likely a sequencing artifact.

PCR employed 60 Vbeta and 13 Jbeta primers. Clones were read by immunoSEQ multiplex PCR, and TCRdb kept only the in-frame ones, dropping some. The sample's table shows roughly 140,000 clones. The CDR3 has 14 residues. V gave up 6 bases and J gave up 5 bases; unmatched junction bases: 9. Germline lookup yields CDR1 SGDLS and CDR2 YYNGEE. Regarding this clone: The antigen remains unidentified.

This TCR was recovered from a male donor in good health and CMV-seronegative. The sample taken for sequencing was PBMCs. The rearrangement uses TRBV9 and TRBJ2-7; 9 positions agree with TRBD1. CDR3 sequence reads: CASTKGGTGNEQYF. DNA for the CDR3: TGTGCCAGCACCAAAGGGGGGACAGGGAACGAGCAGTACTTC.